The source of this T cell receptor beta chain is a study of blood T cell repertoires in COVID-19. Background on the study: T cells, B-cell-depleted T cells, or PBMCs supplied cDNA or gDNA.

Libraries were prepared by immunoSEQ multiplex PCR; TCRdb keeps only in-frame clonotypes and omits some of them. Among a few hundred thousand clones listed, 88% were seen once. Cohort placement rested on clinical history that participants reported themselves. Recovered status applied to Cohort 3 donors who had two consecutive negative PCRs. It also applied to those with clearance or with symptom resolution. The sequenced sample was PBMCs or T cells enriched from blood (not recorded which). This clonotype was obtained from a woman younger than 30 who had recovered from COVID-19.

CDR3 loop: CASSSPPGLTLDTQYF. In DNA form, the CDR3 reads TGTGCCAGCAGTAGCCCCCCGGGACTAACTCTTGATACGCAGTATTTT. This chain uses TRBV6-2 or TRBV6-3 with TRBJ2-3; 7 positions match TRBD2. CDR3 size: 16 residues. The V and J ends lost 5 bases and 6 bases, in that order; junction bases with no gene match: 14. Per the germline V gene, CDR1 is MNHEY and CDR2 is SVGEGT.